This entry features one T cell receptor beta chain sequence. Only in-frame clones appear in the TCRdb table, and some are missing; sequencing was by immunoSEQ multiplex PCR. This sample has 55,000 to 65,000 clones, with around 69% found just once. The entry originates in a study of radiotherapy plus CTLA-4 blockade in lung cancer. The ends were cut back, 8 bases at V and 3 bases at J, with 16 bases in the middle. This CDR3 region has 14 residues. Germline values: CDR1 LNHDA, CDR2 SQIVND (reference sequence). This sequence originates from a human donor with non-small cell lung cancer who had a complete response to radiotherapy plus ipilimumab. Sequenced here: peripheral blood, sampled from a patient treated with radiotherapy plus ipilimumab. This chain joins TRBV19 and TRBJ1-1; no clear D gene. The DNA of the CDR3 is TGTGCCAGTGGCCCTCCGTTGACTGACACTGAAGCTTTCTTT. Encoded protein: CASGPPLTDTEAFF. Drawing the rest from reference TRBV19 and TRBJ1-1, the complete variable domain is DGGITQSPKYLFRKEGQNVTLSCEQNLNHDAMYWYRQDPGQGLRLIYYSQIVNDFQKGDIAEGYSVSREKKESFPLTVTSAQKNPTAFYLCASGPPLTDTEAFFGQGTRLTVV.